These 19 T cell receptor beta chains share one sample of origin, sequenced in a study of blood T cells in healthy people across ages. For the second PCR, which ran for roughly 7 to 11 cycles, a sample-barcoded 5' primer and a J-beta primer mix were used. TCRdb re-analysed the 5' RACE reads in MiXCR, keeping a single row per CDR3 protein. The sample lists approximately 810,000 distinct CDR3 sequences; roughly 26% were seen once. Sequencing used blood. Every receptor here comes from a woman aged 80 or over in good health.

The V gene is TRBV6-6, the J gene TRBJ2-3; D perhaps matches TRBD1 (6 bases). The CDR3 totals 13 residues. Trimming pared 11 bases from V and 1 base from J, leaving 13 bases between. Germline CDR1 and CDR2: MNHNY and SVGAGI (reference sequence). For the CDR3, the DNA is TGTGCCGCAGGGGTTAGGGGCACAGATACGCAGTATTTT. Protein: CAAGVRGTDTQYF.

This chain connects TRBV7-2 to TRBJ2-2, with 7 bases that match TRBD2. This CDR3 is 13 amino acids long. The V and J ends lost 5 bases and 4 bases, in that order; junction bases with no gene match: 1. Germline V gene lookup returns CDR1 SGHTA and CDR2 FQGNSA. CDR3: CASSRGGTGELFF. The DNA of the CDR3 is TGTGCCAGCAGCCGCGGGGGCACCGGGGAGCTGTTTTTT. Together with reference TRBV7-2 and TRBJ2-2, the CDR3 gives the full variable domain: GAGVSQSPSNKVTEKGKDVELRCDPISGHTALYWYRQSLGQGLEFLIYFQGNSAPDKSGLPSDRFSAERTGGSVSTLTIQRTQQEDSAVYLCASSRGGTGELFFGEGSRLTVL.

This clonotype has ten or more counts. The J gene is TRBJ2-1, the V gene TRBV24-1; possible D gene TRBD1, 5 bases. CDR3 size: 16 residues. Trimming took off 4 bases at V and 6 bases at J, with 18 bases between the two ends. Germline CDR1 KGHDR, CDR2 SFDVKD. The CDR3: CATSDPLGHNPNEQFF. In DNA form, the CDR3 reads TGTGCCACCAGTGACCCCCTCGGACACAATCCCAATGAGCAGTTCTTC.

This clonotype was seen ten or more times. The chain couples TRBV7-9 to TRBJ1-2; the D is unclear. Germline V gene sequence: CDR1 SEHNR, CDR2 FQNEAQ (reference sequence). Between the trimmed V and J ends, which lost 4 bases and 4 bases, there was a span of 10 bases. CDR3 length: 13 residues. The CDR3: CASSYDVGYGYTF. In DNA, the CDR3 is TGTGCCAGCAGCTACGACGTGGGCTATGGCTACACCTTC.

This clonotype was recorded at least ten times. For the CDR3, the DNA is TGTGCCAGCAGCCCCCAGGGGACAGGGTTCACCGATGAGCAGTTCTTC. Translating gives CASSPQGTGFTDEQFF. This chain connects TRBV7-2 to TRBJ2-1; 9 bases fit TRBD1. V lost 5 bases, J lost 8 bases, and 13 bases stayed unmatched. Germline V gene sequence: CDR1 SGHTA, CDR2 FQGNSA. The length of the CDR3 is 16 residues. Full variable domain (outside the CDR3, taken from reference TRBV7-2 and TRBJ2-1): GAGVSQSPSNKVTEKGKDVELRCDPISGHTALYWYRQSLGQGLEFLIYFQGNSAPDKSGLPSDRFSAERTGGSVSTLTIQRTQQEDSAVYLCASSPQGTGFTDEQFFGPGTRLTVL.

This clonotype appeared many times. V gene TRBV12-3 or TRBV12-4 combines with J gene TRBJ2-1; TRBD2 matches at 8 bases. The V gene end was trimmed by 8 bases and the J gene end by 9 bases; junction bases not matched to a gene: 21. The length of the CDR3 is 17 residues. The CDR3 reads CASQPGTGGLIGAEQFF. DNA of the CDR3: TGTGCCAGCCAGCCGGGGACGGGGGGGCTTATTGGTGCTGAGCAGTTCTTC.

This clonotype was observed at least ten times. V usage is TRBV5-1 and J usage is TRBJ2-1, with 8 bases matching TRBD1. Germline CDR1 reads SGHRS; CDR2 reads YFSETQ. The V segment lost 1 base and the J segment 3 bases; nucleotides outside the gene matches: 9. The CDR3 contains 17 residues. The CDR3 DNA follows: TGCGCCAGCAGCTTGTTACCCCGGGACAGGAGCTACAATGAGCAGTTCTTC. Residues: CASSLLPRDRSYNEQFF.

Comments on this clonotype: Its ends do not fully match the called genes, so a read error is possible. The V gene is TRBV12-3 or TRBV12-4, the J gene TRBJ2-3; D not certain. The CDR3 runs to 15 residues. CDR3 nucleotides: TGTGCCTGCAGACCGGACGATGTGAGCACAGATACGCAGTATTTT. Translated, it gives CACRPDDVSTDTQYF.

At least ten counts were recorded for this clonotype. CDR3 coding DNA: TGTGCCAGCAGCCAAGCCCCGTTACAAGAGACCCAGTACTTC. This translates into CASSQAPLQETQYF. This chain joins TRBV3-1 and TRBJ2-5; no definite D call. The CDR3 contains 14 residues. Germline-derived CDR1 and CDR2 are LGHDT and YNNKEL (reference sequence). V was pared by 1 base and J by 2 bases, with 8 bases between.

The J gene is TRBJ2-3, the V gene TRBV11-2; 9 positions match TRBD2. Per germline, CDR1 SGHAT and CDR2 FQNNGV. The CDR3 length is 17 residues. Germline trimming cut 5 bases from V and 8 bases from J; bases unmatched to any gene: 17. DNA of the CDR3: TGTGCCAGCAGCCCTCGAACGGGGGGCGGGGGGGCCGTTACGCAGTATTTT. This sequence encodes CASSPRTGGGGAVTQYF.

This clonotype showed up many times. The chain combines TRBV12-3 or TRBV12-4 with TRBJ2-6; D may be TRBD1 (5 bases). This CDR3 is built from 13 residues. Deletions cut 0 bases from V and 10 bases from J, with 7 bases between. CDR3 region: CASSLAGVNVLTF. Here the CDR3 DNA reads TGTGCCAGCAGTTTAGCAGGGGTTAACGTCCTGACTTTC.

This clonotype was observed a handful of times. This chain links TRBV5-1 with TRBJ2-5; D is unclear. The germline V gene encodes CDR1 SGHRS and CDR2 YFSETQ. V shed 2 bases and J shed 5 bases, with 19 bases lying between them. This CDR3 region has 16 residues. CDR3 sequence (DNA): TGCGCCAGCAGCTTTCTGGGCGGTAGTGGTGGGGAGACCCAGTACTTC. Translating gives CASSFLGGSGGETQYF.

Ten or more counts support this clonotype. The J gene is TRBJ1-2, the V gene TRBV4-3; D gene uncertain. The CDR3 loop spans 16 amino acids. Germline V gene lookup returns CDR1 LGHNA and CDR2 YSLEER. Trimming cost V 3 bases and J 1 base, with 15 bases left between them. CDR3 coding DNA: TGCGCCAGCAGCCATGAAAAAAAACGGGGTAACTATGGCTACACCTTC. Encoded protein: CASSHEKKRGNYGYTF.

This clonotype turned up a few times. A much more abundant neighbour one base away suggests this may be a read error. The chain uses TRBV12-3 or TRBV12-4 and TRBJ2-1; the D is unclear. CDR3 length: 11 amino acids. The V end lost 7 bases, the J end lost 8 bases, and 9 bases lay between the germline ends. CDR3 sequence (DNA): TGTGCCAGCACCGTTTGCGATGAGCAGTTCTTC. It codes for CASTVCDEQFF.

The chain has TRBV30 and TRBJ1-1, with a possible D match to TRBD1 (5 bases). Trimming cost V 8 bases and J 1 base, with 20 bases left between them. The CDR3 loop spans 15 amino acids. CDR1 and CDR2 from the germline V gene are GTSNPN and SVGIG (reference sequence). As DNA, the CDR3 is TGTGCCGTGGGTGGGGGGGTATCGAAGAACACTGAAGCTTTCTTT. Translating it yields CAVGGGVSKNTEAFF.

As for this clonotype: Germline is not matched at one junction end, which may reflect a read error. The chain joins TRBV11-2 to TRBJ1-5, with D uncertain. The V gene's germline CDR1 is SGHAT and CDR2 FQNNGV. The CDR3 contains 13 residues. Here the CDR3 DNA reads TGTGCCAGCAGCTTAGTACCCAATCAGCCCCGGCATTTT. Translating gives CASSLVPNQPRHF.

This chain joins TRBV5-1 and TRBJ2-2; 10 positions match TRBD1. The V and J ends lost 4 bases and 6 bases, in that order; junction bases with no gene match: 9. The CDR3 covers 16 residues. Germline V lookup: CDR1 SGHRS, CDR2 YFSETQ. Written as DNA, the CDR3 is TGCGCCAGCAGCCCCGCCGGACAGGGGGTGGCCGGGGAGCTGTTTTTT. Translated, it gives CASSPAGQGVAGELFF.

The chain combines TRBV18 with TRBJ2-1; D gene uncertain. Germline CDR1 reads KGHSH; CDR2 reads LQKENI. The CDR3 spans 16 residues. V was shortened by 3 bases and J by 0 bases, with 12 bases between the two germline ends. For the CDR3, the DNA is TGTGCCAGCTCACCTCCCGGAAGAGACTCCTACAATGAGCAGTTCTTC. It specifies CASSPPGRDSYNEQFF.

This clonotype has just a few counts. The genes are TRBV4-3 and TRBJ1-1; D unresolved. V lost 2 bases to trimming and J lost 0 bases, with 10 bases between them. The CDR3 length is 15 residues. The germline CDR1 and CDR2 sequences are LGHNA and YSLEER. DNA of the CDR3: TGCGCCAGCAGCCAAAGAATGACACTGAACACTGAAGCTTTCTTT. Protein: CASSQRMTLNTEAFF.